This T cell receptor (beta chain) was documented in a study of cytomegalovirus exposure and HLA in healthy donors. The overall study: In a later analysis, the roughly 130 validation repertoires were reported to have used the same platform as the 666 first-cohort repertoires.

Assay used: immunoSEQ multiplex PCR; TCRdb lists only in-frame clones, some missing. Among about 170,000 clones listed, less than 90% were seen once. In the case of this clone: What it binds is not known.

Trimming took 6 bases from V and 9 from J, leaving 12 bases between them. The germline V gene encodes CDR1 MNHEY and CDR2 SMNVEV (reference sequence). This CDR3 is 12 amino acids long. Whole-study results and caveats: A later analysis found first-cohort TCR clusters tended to co-occur in the 120 validation repertoires.

Specimen: PBMCs. The clonotype originates from a woman aged 25 to 39 in good health and CMV-seronegative. This chain connects TRBV27 to TRBJ2-1; the D gene is possibly TRBD1 (5 bases). Here the CDR3 reads CASSPTDSEQFF. The CDR3 DNA reads as TGTGCCAGCAGCCCGACAGACAGTGAGCAGTTCTTC.